This TCR beta chain was recovered during a study of cytomegalovirus exposure and HLA in healthy donors. Study summary: From donors who were HLA-typed, an early data release held 75 million to 85 million unique TCRs. Study findings and constraints: Most subjects had HLA-A and HLA-B alleles reportedly predicted accurately by TCR beta sequences.

The PCR was carried out with 60 Vbeta primers and 13 Jbeta primers. Some clones are missing from TCRdb's copy, which holds only in-frame ones; the method was immunoSEQ multiplex PCR. The sample has 100,000 to 150,000 clones, over 65% seen once; the top ten hold 4%. Comments on this clone: Its antigen is still unknown.

Trimming took 3 bases from V and 7 from J; bases not matched to a gene: 10. This CDR3 region has 15 residues. Per germline, CDR1 KGHSH and CDR2 LQKENI. The chain couples TRBV18 to TRBJ1-2; 8 bases map to TRBD1. The sequence was obtained from a middle-aged man in good health and CMV-seropositive. The source material was PBMCs. CDR3 protein: CASSPIGTGPFGYTF. DNA for the CDR3: TGTGCCAGCTCACCCATCGGGACAGGCCCTTTTGGCTACACCTTC.